This is a list of T cell receptor beta chains from one sample in a study of blood T cell repertoires in COVID-19. Repertoires were generated with immunoSEQ multiplex PCR, while TCRdb's copy carries only in-frame clones and drops some. Among tens of thousands of clones listed, over 80% were seen once. The sequencing input was peripheral blood. These receptors originate from a human donor in a cohort sampled during active COVID-19. Each CDR3 is given with its conserved first and last residue. Size values are once, few and many counts, or a class for expanded clones, and some rows have none.

CDR3 protein	clone size	V gene	CDR3 length
CASSQVLTKKLDQPQHF	-	TRBV4-1	17
CASSDPTSSYEQYF	-	TRBV25-1	14
CSASMTRLVVQETQYF	-	TRBV20-1	16
CASSYLRQGNYGYTF	-	TRBV6-6	15
CASSQVGTTRAGELFF	-	TRBV4-1	16
CASSEGSRDEQFF	-	TRBV28	13
CASRAGRSNEKLFF	-	TRBV13	14
CASRGQGFLSGELFF	-	TRBV14	15
CASSLDISYEQYF	-	TRBV28	13
CSVFLSWGLAGGRRGEQYF	few	TRBV29-1	19
CASRSRPRENTIYF	-	TRBV2	14
CATSDLTRTGELFF	-	TRBV24-1	14
CARSLWQAGITYEQYF	-	TRBV5-3	16
CASNPGQGFLSNQPQHF	-	TRBV19	17
CASSQPGQGRGRNTIYF	-	TRBV4-1	17
CASRTSGSGETQYF	-	TRBV28	14
CSATANTEAFF	-	TRBV29-1	11
CASSHGQGAYEQYF	-	TRBV3-1/TRBV3-2	14
CATSREASYEQYF	-	TRBV3-1/TRBV3-2	13
CASSYSFSGSYEQYF	once	TRBV6-6	15
CASSKGLLETQYF	-	TRBV4-1	13
CASAPQGHDYEQYF	once	TRBV6-5	14
CASSMDRVGSYEQYF	-	TRBV6-6	15
CASRTRDSGPQHF	-	TRBV2	13
CASSPQMSGAYEQYF	-	TRBV7-9	15
CASSEAPGYGELFF	-	TRBV6-1	14
CATSGQTTDTQYF	-	TRBV24-1	13
CASTKGDRANYGYTF	-	TRBV28	15
CASSPQPGQGSYEQYF	-	TRBV18	16
CASSPRGTGGPHEQYF	-	TRBV7-2	16
CASNKWRGTTNTGELFF	-	TRBV28	17
CASSIPGGTAKNIQYF	-	TRBV19	16
CASSPPGTGSNYGYTF	-	TRBV18	16
CASSQDVGRVSGSYEQYF	-	TRBV14	18
CASHLGQGAEETQYF	-	TRBV5-1	15
CASSEGGENYEQYF	once	TRBV6-1	14
CASSPLLAGETQYF	-	TRBV28	14
CAWSGIAGASSYEQYF	-	TRBV30	16
CASSEGRDFSNQPQHF	-	TRBV2	16
CASSFGTLSSYNSPLHF	-	TRBV7-8	17
CSVLGQGATEAFF	-	TRBV29-1	13
CASSFSGANEKLFF	-	TRBV5-1	14
CASSHQTERPHGYTF	-	TRBV19	15
CAIQTGGAYEQYF	-	TRBV6-5	13
CAIRDRGLSNQPQHF	-	TRBV6-5	15
CASSLGDRVQEQFF	-	TRBV13	14